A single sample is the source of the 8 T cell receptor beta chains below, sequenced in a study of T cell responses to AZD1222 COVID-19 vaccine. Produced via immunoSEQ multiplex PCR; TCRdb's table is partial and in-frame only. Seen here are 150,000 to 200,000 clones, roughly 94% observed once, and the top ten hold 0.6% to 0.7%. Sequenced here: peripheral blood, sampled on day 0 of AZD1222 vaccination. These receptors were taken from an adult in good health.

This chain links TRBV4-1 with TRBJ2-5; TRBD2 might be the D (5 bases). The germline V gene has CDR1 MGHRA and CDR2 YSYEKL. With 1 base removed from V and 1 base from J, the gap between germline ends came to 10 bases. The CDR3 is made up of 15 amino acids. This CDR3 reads CASSQVPGIQETQYF. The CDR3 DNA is TGCGCCAGCAGCCAAGTCCCCGGGATCCAAGAGACCCAGTACTTC.

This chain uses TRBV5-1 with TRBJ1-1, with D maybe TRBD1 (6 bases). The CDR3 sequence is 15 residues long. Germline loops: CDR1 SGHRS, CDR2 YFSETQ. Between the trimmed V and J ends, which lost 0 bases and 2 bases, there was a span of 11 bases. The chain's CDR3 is CASSLGRTANTEAFF. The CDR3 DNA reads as TGCGCCAGCAGCTTGGGCCGGACAGCCAACACTGAAGCTTTCTTT.

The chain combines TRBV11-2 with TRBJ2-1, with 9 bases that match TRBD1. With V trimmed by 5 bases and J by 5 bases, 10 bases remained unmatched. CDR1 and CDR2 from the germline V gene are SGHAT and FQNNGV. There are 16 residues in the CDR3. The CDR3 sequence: CASSLLPGQGDNEQFF. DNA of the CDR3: TGTGCCAGCAGCCTATTGCCGGGACAGGGCGACAATGAGCAGTTCTTC. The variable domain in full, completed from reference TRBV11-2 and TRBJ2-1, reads EAGVAQSPRYKIIEKRQSVAFWCNPISGHATLYWYQQILGQGPKLLIQFQNNGVVDDSQLPKDRFSAERLKGVDSTLKIQPAKLEDSAVYLCASSLLPGQGDNEQFFGPGTRLTVL.

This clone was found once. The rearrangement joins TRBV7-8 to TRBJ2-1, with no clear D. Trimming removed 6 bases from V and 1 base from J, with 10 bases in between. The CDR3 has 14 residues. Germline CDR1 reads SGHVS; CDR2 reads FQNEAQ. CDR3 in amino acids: CASRSPGSYNEQFF. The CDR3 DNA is TGTGCCAGCAGGTCTCCGGGTTCCTACAATGAGCAGTTCTTC.

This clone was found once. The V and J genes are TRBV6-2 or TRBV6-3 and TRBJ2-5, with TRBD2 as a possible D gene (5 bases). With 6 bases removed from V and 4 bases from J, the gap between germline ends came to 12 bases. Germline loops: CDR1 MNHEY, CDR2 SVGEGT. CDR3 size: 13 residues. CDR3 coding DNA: TGTGCCAGCAGCCTCGGACTCGGAGAGACCCAGTACTTC. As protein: CASSLGLGETQYF.

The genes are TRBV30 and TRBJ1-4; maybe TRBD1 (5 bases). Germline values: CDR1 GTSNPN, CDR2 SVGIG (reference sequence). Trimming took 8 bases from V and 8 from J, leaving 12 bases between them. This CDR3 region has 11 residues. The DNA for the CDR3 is TGTGCCGGGGCCCATTGGGAAAAACTGTTTTTT. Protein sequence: CAGAHWEKLFF.

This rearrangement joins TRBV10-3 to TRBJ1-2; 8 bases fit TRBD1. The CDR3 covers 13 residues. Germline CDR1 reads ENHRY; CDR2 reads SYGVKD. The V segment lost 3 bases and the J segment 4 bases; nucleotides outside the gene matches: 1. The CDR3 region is CAISETGGYGYTF. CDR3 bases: TGTGCCATCAGTGAAACAGGGGGCTATGGCTACACCTTC.

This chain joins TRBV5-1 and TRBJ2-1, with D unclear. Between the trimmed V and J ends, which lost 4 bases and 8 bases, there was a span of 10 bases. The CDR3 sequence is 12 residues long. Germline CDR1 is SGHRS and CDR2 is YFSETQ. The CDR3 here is CASSPGVDEQFF. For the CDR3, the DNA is TGCGCCAGCAGCCCCGGAGTCGATGAGCAGTTCTTC.